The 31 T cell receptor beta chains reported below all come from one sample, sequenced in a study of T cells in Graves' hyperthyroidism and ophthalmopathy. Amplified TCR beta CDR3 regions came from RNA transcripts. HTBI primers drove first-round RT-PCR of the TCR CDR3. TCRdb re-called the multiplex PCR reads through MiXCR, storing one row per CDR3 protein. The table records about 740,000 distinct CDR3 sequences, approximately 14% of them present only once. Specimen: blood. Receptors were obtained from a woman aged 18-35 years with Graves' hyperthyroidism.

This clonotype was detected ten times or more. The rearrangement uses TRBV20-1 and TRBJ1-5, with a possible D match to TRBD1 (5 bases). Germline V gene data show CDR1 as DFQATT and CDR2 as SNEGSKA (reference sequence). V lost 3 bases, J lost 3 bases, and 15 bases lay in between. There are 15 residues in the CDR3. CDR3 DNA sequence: TGCAGTGCTAGCCCCGCAGGGAGACCCAATCAGCCCCAGCATTTT. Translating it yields CSASPAGRPNQPQHF.

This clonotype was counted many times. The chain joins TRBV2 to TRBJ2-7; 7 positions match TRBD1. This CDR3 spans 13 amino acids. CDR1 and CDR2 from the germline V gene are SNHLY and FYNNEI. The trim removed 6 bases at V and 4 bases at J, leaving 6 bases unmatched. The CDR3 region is CASRRQGPYEQYF. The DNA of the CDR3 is TGTGCCAGCAGGCGACAGGGCCCGTACGAGCAGTACTTC.

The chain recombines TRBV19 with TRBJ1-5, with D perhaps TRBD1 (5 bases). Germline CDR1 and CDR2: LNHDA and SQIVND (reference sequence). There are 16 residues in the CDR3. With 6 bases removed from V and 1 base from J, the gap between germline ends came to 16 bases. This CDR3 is CASSYRGARSNQPQHF. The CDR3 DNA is TGTGCCAGTAGCTACCGCGGGGCGCGGAGCAATCAGCCCCAGCATTTT.

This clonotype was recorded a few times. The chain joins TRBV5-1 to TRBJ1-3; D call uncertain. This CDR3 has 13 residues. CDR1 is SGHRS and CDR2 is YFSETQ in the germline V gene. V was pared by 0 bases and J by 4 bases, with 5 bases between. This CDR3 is CASSLDWGNTIYF. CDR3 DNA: TGCGCCAGCAGCTTGGATTGGGGAAACACCATATATTTT.

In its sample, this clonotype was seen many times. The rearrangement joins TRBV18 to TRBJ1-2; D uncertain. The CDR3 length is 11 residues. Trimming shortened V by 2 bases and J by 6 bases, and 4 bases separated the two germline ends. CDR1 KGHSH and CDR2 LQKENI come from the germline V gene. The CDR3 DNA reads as TGTGCCAGCTCACCAGGGGATGGCTACACCTTC. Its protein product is CASSPGDGYTF. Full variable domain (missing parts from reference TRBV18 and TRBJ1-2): NAGVMQNPRHLVRRRGQEARLRCSPMKGHSHVYWYRQLPEEGLKFMVYLQKENIIDESGMPKERFSAEFPKEGPSILRIQQVVRGDSAAYFCASSPGDGYTFGSGTRLTVV.

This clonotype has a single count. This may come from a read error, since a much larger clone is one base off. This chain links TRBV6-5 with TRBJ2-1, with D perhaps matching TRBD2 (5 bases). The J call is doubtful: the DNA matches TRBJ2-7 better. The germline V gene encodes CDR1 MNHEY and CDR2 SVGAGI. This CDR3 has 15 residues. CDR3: CASSSGINSYNEQYF. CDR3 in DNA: TGTGCCAGCAGTTCCGGGATCAATTCCTACAATGAGCAGTACTTC.

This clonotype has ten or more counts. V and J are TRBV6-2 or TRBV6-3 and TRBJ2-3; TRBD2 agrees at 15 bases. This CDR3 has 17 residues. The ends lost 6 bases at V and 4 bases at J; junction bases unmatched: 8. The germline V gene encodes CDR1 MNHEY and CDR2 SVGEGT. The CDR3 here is CASSRGTSGRLADTQYF. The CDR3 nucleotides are TGTGCCAGCAGCCGAGGGACTAGCGGGAGGTTGGCAGATACGCAGTATTTT.

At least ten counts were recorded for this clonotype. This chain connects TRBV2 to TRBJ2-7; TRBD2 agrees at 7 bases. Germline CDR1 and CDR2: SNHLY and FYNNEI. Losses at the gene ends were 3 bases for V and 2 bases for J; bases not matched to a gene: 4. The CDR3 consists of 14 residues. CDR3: CASSDRGGPYEQYF. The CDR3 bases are TGTGCCAGCAGTGACCGGGGAGGGCCCTACGAGCAGTACTTC.

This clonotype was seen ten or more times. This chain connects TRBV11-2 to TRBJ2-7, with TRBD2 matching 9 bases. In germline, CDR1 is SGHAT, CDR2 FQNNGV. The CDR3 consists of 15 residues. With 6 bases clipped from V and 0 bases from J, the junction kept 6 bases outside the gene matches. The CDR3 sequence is CASREEAGGSYEQYF. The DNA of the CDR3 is TGTGCCAGCAGAGAAGAAGCGGGGGGCTCCTACGAGCAGTACTTC. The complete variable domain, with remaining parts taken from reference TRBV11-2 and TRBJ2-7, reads EAGVAQSPRYKIIEKRQSVAFWCNPISGHATLYWYQQILGQGPKLLIQFQNNGVVDDSQLPKDRFSAERLKGVDSTLKIQPAKLEDSAVYLCASREEAGGSYEQYFGPGTRLTVT.

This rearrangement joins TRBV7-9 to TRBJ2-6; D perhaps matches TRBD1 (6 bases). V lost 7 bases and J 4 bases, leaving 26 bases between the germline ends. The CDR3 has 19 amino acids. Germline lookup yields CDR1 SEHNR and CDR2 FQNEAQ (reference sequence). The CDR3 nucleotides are TGTGCCAGCACTCAACCTGCAGGGGTCCCCTCGAAAGGGGCCAACGTCCTGACTTTC. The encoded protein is CASTQPAGVPSKGANVLTF. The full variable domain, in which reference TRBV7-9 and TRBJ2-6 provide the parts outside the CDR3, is DTGVSQNPRHKITKRGQNVTFRCDPISEHNRLYWYRQTLGQGPEFLTYFQNEAQLEKSRLLSDRFSAERPKGSFSTLEIQRTEQGDSAMYLCASTQPAGVPSKGANVLTFGAGSRLTVL.

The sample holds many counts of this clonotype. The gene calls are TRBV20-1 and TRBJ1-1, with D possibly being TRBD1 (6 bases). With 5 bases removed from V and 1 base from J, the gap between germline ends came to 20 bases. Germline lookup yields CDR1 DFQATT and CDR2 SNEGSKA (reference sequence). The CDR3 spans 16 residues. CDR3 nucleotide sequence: TGCAGTGCTCCATGGACAGTCCATTCCACGAACACTGAAGCTTTCTTT. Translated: CSAPWTVHSTNTEAFF.

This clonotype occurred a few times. CDR3 protein: CSARRVRGFGETQYF. The CDR3 DNA reads TGCAGTGCTAGACGAGTCAGGGGATTTGGAGAGACCCAGTACTTC. V usage is TRBV20-1 and J usage is TRBJ2-5, with D maybe TRBD1 (6 bases). V was cut by 2 bases and J by 4 bases, with 17 bases left in between. CDR1 is DFQATT and CDR2 is SNEGSKA in the germline V gene (reference sequence). CDR3 length equals 15 residues.

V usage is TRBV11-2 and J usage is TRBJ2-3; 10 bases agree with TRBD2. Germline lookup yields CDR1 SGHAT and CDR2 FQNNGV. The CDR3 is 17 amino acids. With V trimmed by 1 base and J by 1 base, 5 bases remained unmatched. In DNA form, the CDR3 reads TGTGCCAGCAGCTTAGTAGCGGGAGGTCGTGGCACAGATACGCAGTATTTT. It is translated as CASSLVAGGRGTDTQYF.

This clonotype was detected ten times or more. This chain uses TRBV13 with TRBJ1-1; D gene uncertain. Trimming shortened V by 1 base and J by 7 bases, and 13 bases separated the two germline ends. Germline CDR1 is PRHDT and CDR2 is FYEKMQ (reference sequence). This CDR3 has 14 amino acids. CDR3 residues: CASSLVSARHEAFF. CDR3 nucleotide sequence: TGTGCCAGCAGCTTAGTCTCAGCCCGGCATGAAGCTTTCTTT.

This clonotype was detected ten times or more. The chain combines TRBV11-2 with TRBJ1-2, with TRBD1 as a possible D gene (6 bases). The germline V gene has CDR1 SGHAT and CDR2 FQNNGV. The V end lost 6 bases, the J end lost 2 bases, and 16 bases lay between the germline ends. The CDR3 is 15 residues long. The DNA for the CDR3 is TGTGCCAGCAGTCGTATCGGGACACTAAACTATGGCTACACCTTC. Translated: CASSRIGTLNYGYTF.

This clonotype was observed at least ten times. The CDR3 reads CSAREGTSDNEQFF. CDR3 nucleotides: TGCAGTGCTAGAGAGGGGACTAGCGACAATGAGCAGTTCTTC. The chain uses TRBV20-1 and TRBJ2-1; TRBD2 aligns across 10 bases. This CDR3 comprises 14 residues. The germline V gene has CDR1 DFQATT and CDR2 SNEGSKA (reference sequence). Unmatched junction bases numbered 1, after V lost 0 bases and J lost 5 bases.

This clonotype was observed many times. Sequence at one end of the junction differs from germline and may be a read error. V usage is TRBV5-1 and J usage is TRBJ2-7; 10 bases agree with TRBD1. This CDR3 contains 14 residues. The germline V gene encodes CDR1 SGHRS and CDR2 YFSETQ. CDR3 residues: CASSLDRGLYEQYF. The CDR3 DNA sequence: TGTGCCAGCAGTTTAGACAGGGGGCTATACGAGCAGTACTTC.

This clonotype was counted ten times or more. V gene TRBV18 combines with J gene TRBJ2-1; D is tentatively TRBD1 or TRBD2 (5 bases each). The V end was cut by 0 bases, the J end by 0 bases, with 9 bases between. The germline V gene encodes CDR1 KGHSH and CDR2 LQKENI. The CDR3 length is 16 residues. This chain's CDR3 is CASSPPGVSSYNEQFF. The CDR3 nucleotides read TGTGCCAGCTCACCACCGGGGGTGAGCTCCTACAATGAGCAGTTCTTC.

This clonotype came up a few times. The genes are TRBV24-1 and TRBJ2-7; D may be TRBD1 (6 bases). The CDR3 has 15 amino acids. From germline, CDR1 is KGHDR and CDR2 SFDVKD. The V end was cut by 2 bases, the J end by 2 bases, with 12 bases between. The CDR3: CATSDYSRGAYEQYF. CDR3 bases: TGTGCCACCAGTGATTATAGCAGGGGAGCCTACGAGCAGTACTTC.

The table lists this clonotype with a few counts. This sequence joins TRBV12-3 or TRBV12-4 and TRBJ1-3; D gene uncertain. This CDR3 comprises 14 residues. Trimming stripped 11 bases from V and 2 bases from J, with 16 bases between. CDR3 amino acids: CAASLGLTGNTIYF. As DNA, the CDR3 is TGTGCCGCATCTTTAGGTCTGACTGGAAACACCATATATTTT.

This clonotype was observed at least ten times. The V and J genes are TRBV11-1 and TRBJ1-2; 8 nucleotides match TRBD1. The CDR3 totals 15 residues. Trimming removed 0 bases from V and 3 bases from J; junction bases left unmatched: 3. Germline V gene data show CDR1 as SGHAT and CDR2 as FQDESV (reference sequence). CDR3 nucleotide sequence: TGTGCCAGCAGCTTAGCGGGGACAGGAGACTATGGCTACACCTTC. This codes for CASSLAGTGDYGYTF.

CDR3 DNA: TGTGCCAGCAGCACAGCCCCAACTAATGAAAAACTGTTTTTT. This codes for CASSTAPTNEKLFF. The chain has TRBV7-2 and TRBJ1-4; unclear D gene. V lost 5 bases, J lost 0 bases, and 7 bases lay in between. The length of the CDR3 is 14 residues. In germline, CDR1 is SGHTA, CDR2 FQGNSA.

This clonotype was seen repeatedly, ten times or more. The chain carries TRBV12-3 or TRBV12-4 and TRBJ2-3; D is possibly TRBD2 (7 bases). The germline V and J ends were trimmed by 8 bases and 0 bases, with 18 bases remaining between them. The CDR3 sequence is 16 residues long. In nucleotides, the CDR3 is TGTGCCAGCCGCACAGGCGGGGGCTCTAGCACAGATACGCAGTATTTT. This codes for CASRTGGGSSTDTQYF.

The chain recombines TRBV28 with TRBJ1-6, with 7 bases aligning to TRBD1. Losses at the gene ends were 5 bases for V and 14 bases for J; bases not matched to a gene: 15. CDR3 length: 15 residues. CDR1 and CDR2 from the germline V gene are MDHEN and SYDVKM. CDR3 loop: CASSPSDRPPRALHF. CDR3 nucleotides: TGTGCCAGCAGTCCATCGGACAGGCCCCCGCGGGCCCTCCACTTT.

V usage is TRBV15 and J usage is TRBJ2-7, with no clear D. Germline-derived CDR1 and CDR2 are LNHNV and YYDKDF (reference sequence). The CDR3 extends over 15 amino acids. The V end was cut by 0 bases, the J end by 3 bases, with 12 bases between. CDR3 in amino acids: CATSRDMWMNYEQYF. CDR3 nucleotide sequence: TGTGCCACCAGCAGAGATATGTGGATGAACTACGAGCAGTACTTC.

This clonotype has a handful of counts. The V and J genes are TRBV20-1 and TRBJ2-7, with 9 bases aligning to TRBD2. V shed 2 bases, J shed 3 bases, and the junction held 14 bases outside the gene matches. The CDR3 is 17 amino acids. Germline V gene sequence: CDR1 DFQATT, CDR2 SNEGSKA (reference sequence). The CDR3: CSARPPSGGRARYEQYF. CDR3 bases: TGCAGTGCTAGACCCCCTAGTGGCGGGAGGGCGCGCTACGAGCAGTACTTC.

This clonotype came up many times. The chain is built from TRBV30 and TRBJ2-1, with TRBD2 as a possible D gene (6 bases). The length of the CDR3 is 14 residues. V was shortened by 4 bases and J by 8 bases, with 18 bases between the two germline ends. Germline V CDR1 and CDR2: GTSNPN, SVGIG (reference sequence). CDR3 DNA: TGTGCCTGGACTAGGACTACTCTTAGGGATGAGCAGTTCTTC. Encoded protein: CAWTRTTLRDEQFF.

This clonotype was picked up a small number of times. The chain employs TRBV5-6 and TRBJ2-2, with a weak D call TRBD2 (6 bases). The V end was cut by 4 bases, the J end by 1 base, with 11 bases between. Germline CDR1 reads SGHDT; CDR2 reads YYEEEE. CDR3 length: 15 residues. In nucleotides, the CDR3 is TGTGCCAGCAGCCCGAGGGACTGGAACACCGGGGAGCTGTTTTTT. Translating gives CASSPRDWNTGELFF.

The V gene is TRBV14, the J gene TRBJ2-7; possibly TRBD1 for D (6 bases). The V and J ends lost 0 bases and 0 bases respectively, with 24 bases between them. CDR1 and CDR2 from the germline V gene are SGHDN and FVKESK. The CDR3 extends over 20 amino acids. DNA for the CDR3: TGTGCCAGCAGCCAAGATCCGAGGGCCCCCAGGGGTCGCAGCTCCTACGAGCAGTACTTC. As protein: CASSQDPRAPRGRSSYEQYF.

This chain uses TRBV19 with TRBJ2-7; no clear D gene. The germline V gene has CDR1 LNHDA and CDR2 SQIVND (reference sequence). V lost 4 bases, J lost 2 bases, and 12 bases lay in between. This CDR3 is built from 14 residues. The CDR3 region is CASSKGPETYEQYF. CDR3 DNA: TGTGCCAGTAGTAAGGGCCCGGAGACCTACGAGCAGTACTTC.

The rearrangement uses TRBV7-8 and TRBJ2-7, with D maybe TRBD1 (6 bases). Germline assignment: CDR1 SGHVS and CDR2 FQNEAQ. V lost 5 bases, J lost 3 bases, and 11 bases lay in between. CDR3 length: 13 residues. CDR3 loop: CASSPWGHYEQYF. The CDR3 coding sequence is TGTGCCAGCAGCCCGTGGGGGCACTACGAGCAGTACTTC.